This T cell receptor beta chain came from a study of OX40 agonist ivuxolimab in advanced cancers. Study results and caveats: At 0.1 to 3.0 mg/kg, CD4+ and CD8+ blood T cells expanded clonally by week 6. Relative to CD4+ cells, CD8+ T cells on average had more expanded clones. Among some nonresponders, normalized T-cell clonal expansion was also low.

Baseline was the first blood sampling point, followed by cycle 4 day 1 and cycle 7 day 1. Only in-frame clones appear in the TCRdb table, and some are missing; sequencing was by immunoSEQ multiplex PCR. The sample lists under 50,000 clones, around 83% occurring once. Remarks on this clone: Antigen specificity is unknown.

The trim removed 5 bases at V and 4 bases at J, leaving 8 bases unmatched. The CDR3 runs to 15 residues. Germline CDR1 reads SEHNR; CDR2 reads FQNEAQ (reference sequence). This receptor was obtained from an adult with an advanced solid tumor such as melanoma, head and neck, liver or kidney cancer. Here the sequenced sample was CD4+ or CD8+ T cells sorted from blood, taken in a trial of the OX40 agonist ivuxolimab. The chain is built from TRBV7-9 and TRBJ1-1; 9 bases are a match to TRBD1. The CDR3 DNA sequence: TGTGCCAGCAGCCCGAGGGACAGGGTGTTCACTGAAGCTTTCTTT. Translating it yields CASSPRDRVFTEAFF.